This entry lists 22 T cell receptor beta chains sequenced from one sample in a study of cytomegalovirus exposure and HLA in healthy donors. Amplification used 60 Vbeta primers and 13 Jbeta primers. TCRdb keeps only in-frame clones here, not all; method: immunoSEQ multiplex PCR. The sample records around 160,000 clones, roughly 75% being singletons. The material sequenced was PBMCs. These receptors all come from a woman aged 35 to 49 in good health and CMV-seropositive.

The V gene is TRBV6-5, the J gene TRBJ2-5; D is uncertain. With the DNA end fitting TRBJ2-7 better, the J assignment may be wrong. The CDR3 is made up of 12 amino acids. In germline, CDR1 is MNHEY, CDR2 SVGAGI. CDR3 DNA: TGTGCCAGCAGCTCCGGGTCCTACGAGCAGTACTTC. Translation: CASSSGSYEQYF.

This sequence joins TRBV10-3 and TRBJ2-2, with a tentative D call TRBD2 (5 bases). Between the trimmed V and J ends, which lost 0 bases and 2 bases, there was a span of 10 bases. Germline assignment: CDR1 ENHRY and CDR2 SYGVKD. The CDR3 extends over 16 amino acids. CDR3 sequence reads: CAISESAPGNTGELFF. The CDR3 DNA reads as TGTGCCATCAGTGAGTCAGCTCCGGGAAACACCGGGGAGCTGTTTTTT.

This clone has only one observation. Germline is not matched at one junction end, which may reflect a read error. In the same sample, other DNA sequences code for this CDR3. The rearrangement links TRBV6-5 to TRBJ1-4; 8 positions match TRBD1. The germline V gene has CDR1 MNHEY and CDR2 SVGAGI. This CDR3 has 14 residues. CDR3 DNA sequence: TGTGCCAGCGGGGCGACAGGGGCTAATGAAAAGCTGTTTTTT. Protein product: CASGATGANEKLFF.

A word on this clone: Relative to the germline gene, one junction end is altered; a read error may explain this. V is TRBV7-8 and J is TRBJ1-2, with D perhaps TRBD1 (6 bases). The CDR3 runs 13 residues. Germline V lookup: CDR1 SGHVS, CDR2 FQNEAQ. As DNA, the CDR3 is TGTGCCAGCAGCTTAGACAGGGTCGGAGGCTGCACCTTC. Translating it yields CASSLDRVGGCTF.

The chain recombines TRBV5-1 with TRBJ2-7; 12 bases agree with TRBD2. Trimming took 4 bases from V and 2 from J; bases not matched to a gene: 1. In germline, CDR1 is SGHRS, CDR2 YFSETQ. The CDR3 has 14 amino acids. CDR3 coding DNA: TGCGCCAGCAGCAGACTAGCGGGAGCCTACGAGCAGTACTTC. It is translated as CASSRLAGAYEQYF.

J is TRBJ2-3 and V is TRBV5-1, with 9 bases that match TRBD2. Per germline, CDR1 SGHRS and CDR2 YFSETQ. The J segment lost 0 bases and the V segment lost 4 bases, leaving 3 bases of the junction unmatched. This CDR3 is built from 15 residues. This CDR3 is CASSRLAASTDTQYF. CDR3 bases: TGCGCCAGCAGCCGACTAGCGGCTAGCACAGATACGCAGTATTTT.

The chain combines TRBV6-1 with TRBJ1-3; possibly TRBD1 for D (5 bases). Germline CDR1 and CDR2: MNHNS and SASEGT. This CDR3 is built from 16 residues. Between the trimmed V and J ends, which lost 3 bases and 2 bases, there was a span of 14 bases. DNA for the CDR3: TGTGCCAGCAGTGATAAGGGAGGGGTAGCTGGAAACACCATATATTTT. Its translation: CASSDKGGVAGNTIYF.

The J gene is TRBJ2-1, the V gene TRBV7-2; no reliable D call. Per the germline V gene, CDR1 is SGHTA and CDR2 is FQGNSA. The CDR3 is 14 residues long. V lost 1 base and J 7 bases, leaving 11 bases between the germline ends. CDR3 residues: CASSLVTTLNEQFF. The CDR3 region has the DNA TGTGCCAGCAGCTTAGTTACTACTTTAAATGAGCAGTTCTTC.

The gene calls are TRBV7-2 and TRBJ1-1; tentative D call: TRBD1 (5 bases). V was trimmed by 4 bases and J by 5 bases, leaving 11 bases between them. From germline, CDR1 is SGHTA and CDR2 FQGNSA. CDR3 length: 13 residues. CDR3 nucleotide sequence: TGTGCCAGCAGCTGGCAGGGTTATACTGAAGCTTTCTTT. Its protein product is CASSWQGYTEAFF.

CDR3 amino acids: CASSHLPDRAYISGELFF. DNA for the CDR3: TGCGCCAGCAGCCATTTACCGGACAGGGCTTACATTTCCGGGGAGCTGTTTTTT. This chain joins TRBV4-1 and TRBJ2-2; 8 positions match TRBD1. V lost 3 bases to trimming and J lost 6 bases; unmatched junction nucleotides: 15. The CDR3 length is 18 residues. Looked up from germline, CDR1 is MGHRA and CDR2 is YSYEKL.

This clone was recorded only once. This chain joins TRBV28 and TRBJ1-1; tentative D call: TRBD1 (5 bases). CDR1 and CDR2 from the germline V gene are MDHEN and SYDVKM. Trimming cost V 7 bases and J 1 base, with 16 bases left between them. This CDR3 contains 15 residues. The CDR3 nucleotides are TGTGCCAGCACCCCGGGCGGGACGGGGAACACTGAAGCTTTCTTT. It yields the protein CASTPGGTGNTEAFF.

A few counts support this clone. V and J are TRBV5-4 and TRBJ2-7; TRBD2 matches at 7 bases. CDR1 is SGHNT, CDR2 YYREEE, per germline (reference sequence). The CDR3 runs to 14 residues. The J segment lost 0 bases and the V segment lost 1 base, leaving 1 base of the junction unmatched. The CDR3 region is CASSLSSGSYEQYF. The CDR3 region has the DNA TGTGCCAGCAGCTTGTCTAGCGGCTCCTACGAGCAGTACTTC.

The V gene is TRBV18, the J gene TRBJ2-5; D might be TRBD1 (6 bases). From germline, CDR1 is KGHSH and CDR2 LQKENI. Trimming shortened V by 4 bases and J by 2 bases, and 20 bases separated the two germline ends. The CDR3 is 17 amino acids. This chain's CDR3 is CASSQNLRGRGQETQYF. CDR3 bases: TGTGCCAGCTCACAAAATCTCAGGGGAAGGGGGCAAGAGACCCAGTACTTC.

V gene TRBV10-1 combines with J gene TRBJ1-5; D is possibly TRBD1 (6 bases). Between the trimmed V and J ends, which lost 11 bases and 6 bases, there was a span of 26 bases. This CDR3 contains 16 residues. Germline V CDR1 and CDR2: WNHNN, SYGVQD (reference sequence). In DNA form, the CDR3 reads TGCGCCGGCCAACAGGGAGAGCAAAAGAGGGCTCAGCCCCAGCATTTT. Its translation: CAGQQGEQKRAQPQHF.

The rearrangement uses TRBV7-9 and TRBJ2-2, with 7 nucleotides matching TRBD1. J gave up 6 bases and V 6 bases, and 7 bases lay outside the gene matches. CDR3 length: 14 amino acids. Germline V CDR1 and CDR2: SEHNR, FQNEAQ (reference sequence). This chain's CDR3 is CASSPMGTAGELFF. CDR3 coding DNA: TGTGCCAGCAGTCCTATGGGGACAGCCGGGGAGCTGTTTTTT.

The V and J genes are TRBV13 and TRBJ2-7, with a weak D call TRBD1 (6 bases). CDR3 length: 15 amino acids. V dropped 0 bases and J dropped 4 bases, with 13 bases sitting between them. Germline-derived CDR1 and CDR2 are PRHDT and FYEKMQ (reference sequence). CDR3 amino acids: CASSLGLGAYYEQYF. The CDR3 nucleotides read TGTGCCAGCAGCTTAGGCCTGGGGGCATATTACGAGCAGTACTTC. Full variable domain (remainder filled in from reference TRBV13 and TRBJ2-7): AAGVIQSPRHLIKEKRETATLKCYPIPRHDTVYWYQQGPGQDPQFLISFYEKMQSDKGSIPDRFSAQQFSDYHSELNMSSLELGDSALYFCASSLGLGAYYEQYFGPGTRLTVT.

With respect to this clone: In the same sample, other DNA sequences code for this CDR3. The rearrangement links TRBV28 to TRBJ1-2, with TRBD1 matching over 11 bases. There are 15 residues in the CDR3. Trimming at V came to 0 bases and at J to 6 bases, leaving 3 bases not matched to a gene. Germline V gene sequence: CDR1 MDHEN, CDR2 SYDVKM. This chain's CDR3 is CASSLWDRGRDGYTF. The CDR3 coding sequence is TGTGCCAGCAGTTTATGGGACAGGGGGCGCGATGGCTACACCTTC.

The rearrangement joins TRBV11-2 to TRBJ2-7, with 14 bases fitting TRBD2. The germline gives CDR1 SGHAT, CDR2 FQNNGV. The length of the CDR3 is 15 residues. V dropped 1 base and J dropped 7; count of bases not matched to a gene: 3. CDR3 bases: TGTGCCAGCAGCTTAGGACTAGCGGGAGGGGGGGAGCAGTACTTC. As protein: CASSLGLAGGGEQYF. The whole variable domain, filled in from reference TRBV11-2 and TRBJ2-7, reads EAGVAQSPRYKIIEKRQSVAFWCNPISGHATLYWYQQILGQGPKLLIQFQNNGVVDDSQLPKDRFSAERLKGVDSTLKIQPAKLEDSAVYLCASSLGLAGGGEQYFGPGTRLTVT.

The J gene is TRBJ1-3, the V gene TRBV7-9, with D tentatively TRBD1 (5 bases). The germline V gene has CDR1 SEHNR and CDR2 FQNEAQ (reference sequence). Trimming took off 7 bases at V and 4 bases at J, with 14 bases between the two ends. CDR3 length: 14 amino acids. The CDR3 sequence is CASTTGGFGNTIYF. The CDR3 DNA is TGTGCCAGCACCACCGGGGGTTTCGGAAACACCATATATTTT.

CDR3 amino acids: CASSYSDTTYEQYF. As DNA, the CDR3 is TGTGCCAGCAGTTACTCGGACACAACCTACGAGCAGTACTTC. This chain connects TRBV6-5 to TRBJ2-7, with a possible D match to TRBD1 (5 bases). V shed 0 bases and J shed 2 bases, with 8 bases lying between them. Germline V gene sequence: CDR1 MNHEY, CDR2 SVGAGI. The CDR3 is made up of 14 amino acids.

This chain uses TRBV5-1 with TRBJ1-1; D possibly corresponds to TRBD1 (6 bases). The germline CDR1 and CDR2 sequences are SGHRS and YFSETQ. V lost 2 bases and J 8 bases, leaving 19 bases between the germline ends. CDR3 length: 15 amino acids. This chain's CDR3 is CASSLRPLSGAEAFF. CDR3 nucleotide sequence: TGCGCCAGCAGCTTAAGACCCCTATCAGGGGCGGAAGCTTTCTTT.

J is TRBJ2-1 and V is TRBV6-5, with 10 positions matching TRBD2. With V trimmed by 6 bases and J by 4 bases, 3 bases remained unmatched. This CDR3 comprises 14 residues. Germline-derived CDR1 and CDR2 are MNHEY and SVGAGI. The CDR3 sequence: CASRRTSGYNEQFF. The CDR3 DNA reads TGTGCCAGCAGACGGACTAGCGGATACAATGAGCAGTTCTTC.